This T cell receptor beta chain is drawn from a study of shared clonotypes between healthy human individuals. TCRdb's table, derived via immunoSEQ multiplex PCR, lists solely in-frame clones and lacks some. The sample shows around 1.5 million clones, approximately 98% of them seen only once. Germline V CDR1 and CDR2: MNHEY, SVGAGI. The CDR3 sequence is 15 residues long. The V gene end was trimmed by 3 bases and the J gene end by 6 bases; junction bases not matched to a gene: 9. The chain is built from TRBV6-5 and TRBJ2-7; 9 nucleotides agree with TRBD2. Sequenced input: naive CD4+ T cells sorted from blood. The subset: CD45RA+ positively selected. This TCR derives from a young man in good health. As DNA, the CDR3 is TGTGCCAGCAGTTATTTATCTAGCGGGAAGGGCGAGCAGTACTTC. This encodes CASSYLSSGKGEQYF.